The 22 T cell receptor beta chains below come from one sample, sequenced in a study of graft-versus-host responses after intestinal transplantation. These receptors lack a known antigen. Only in-frame clones appear in the TCRdb table, and some are missing; sequencing was by immunoSEQ multiplex PCR. Among about 88,000 clones listed, approximately 90% were seen once. Sequencing was performed on unstimulated CD4+ T cells sorted from spleen or lymph node cells, taken before transplant. All receptors come from a human donor who was the organ donor for an intestinal transplant.

The chain uses TRBV27 and TRBJ2-1; 7 positions agree with TRBD2. Trimming took 2 bases from V and 3 from J; bases not matched to a gene: 1. The CDR3 is 14 amino acids. Germline V gene lookup returns CDR1 MNHEY and CDR2 SMNVEV (reference sequence). In DNA, the CDR3 is TGTGCCAGCAGTTTAGGGACTAACTACAATGAGCAGTTCTTC. Translation gives CASSLGTNYNEQFF.

The chain couples TRBV29-1 to TRBJ1-2; D is unresolved. V shed 1 base and J shed 6 bases, with 21 bases lying between them. CDR3 length: 16 amino acids. Germline CDR1 is SQVTM and CDR2 is ANQGSEA. The CDR3 sequence is CSVEVAGSSSVDGYTF. CDR3 in DNA: TGCAGCGTTGAAGTAGCTGGGAGTTCGTCGGTTGATGGCTACACCTTC.

V usage is TRBV25-1 and J usage is TRBJ2-7; D is perhaps TRBD1 (6 bases). The ends were cut back, 7 bases at V and 2 bases at J, with 6 bases in the middle. Germline CDR1 MGHDK, CDR2 SYGVNS. The CDR3 contains 11 residues. The DNA for the CDR3 is TGTGCCAGCAACAGGGCCTACGAGCAGTACTTC. Its translation is CASNRAYEQYF.

The rearrangement links TRBV10-2 to TRBJ1-3, with 8 bases fitting TRBD1. Germline V gives CDR1 WSHSY, CDR2 SAAADI. V lost 9 bases and J lost 0; bases outside the gene matches: 4. The CDR3 is 14 residues long. CDR3 region: CASSTGGSGNTIYF. The CDR3 DNA follows: TGCGCCAGTTCAACAGGGGGCTCTGGAAACACCATATATTTT.

The chain combines TRBV28 with TRBJ1-2; TRBD1 aligns across 8 bases. This CDR3 has 13 residues. Germline assignment: CDR1 MDHEN and CDR2 SYDVKM. J lost 8 bases, V lost 6 bases, and 8 bases had no gene match. The CDR3 loop reads CASRTGGTTGYTF. In DNA form, the CDR3 reads TGTGCCAGCAGAACAGGGGGAACAACCGGCTACACCTTC.

The chain combines TRBV6-1 with TRBJ2-7; TRBD1 matches 7 bases. V shed 4 bases and J 1 base; nucleotides not matched to a gene: 7. The CDR3 has 15 residues. Germline CDR1 MNHNS, CDR2 SASEGT. This CDR3 is CASSGGQKLSYEQYF. CDR3 in DNA: TGTGCCAGCAGTGGGGGACAGAAGTTATCCTACGAGCAGTACTTC.

The chain couples TRBV27 to TRBJ2-7; TRBD1 matches 9 bases. Trimming took 0 bases from V and 0 from J; bases not matched to a gene: 0. Germline loops: CDR1 MNHEY, CDR2 SMNVEV (reference sequence). CDR3 length: 15 residues. CDR3 in DNA: TGTGCCAGCAGTTTATCGACAGGGGGCTCCTACGAGCAGTACTTC. It encodes CASSLSTGGSYEQYF.

This clone was counted once. This chain uses TRBV2 with TRBJ1-2, with 7 bases matching TRBD1. The CDR3 sequence is 13 residues long. The germline V gene has CDR1 SNHLY and CDR2 FYNNEI. V was pared by 5 bases and J by 6 bases, with 6 bases of the junction left unmatched. CDR3 in DNA: TGTGCCAGCAGTAGGTGGGACAGAGATGGCTACACCTTC. Protein product: CASSRWDRDGYTF.

This clone has more than one count but fewer than ten. The V and J genes are TRBV19 and TRBJ1-3, with D possibly being TRBD1 (6 bases). Trimming removed 4 bases at V and 4 bases at J, with 17 bases between. The CDR3 has 16 amino acids. CDR1 and CDR2 from the germline V gene are LNHDA and SQIVND (reference sequence). The CDR3 here is CASSTRGGAGGNTIYF. The CDR3 DNA follows: TGTGCCAGTAGTACAAGGGGGGGGGCCGGCGGAAACACCATATATTTT.

CDR3 in amino acids: CASIGLERTYEQYF. CDR3 sequence (DNA): TGTGCCAGCATAGGACTAGAGCGGACCTACGAGCAGTACTTC. V is TRBV6-1 and J is TRBJ2-7, with TRBD2 matching 7 bases. The ends lost 7 bases at V and 2 bases at J; junction bases unmatched: 8. Germline-derived CDR1 and CDR2 are MNHNS and SASEGT. The length of the CDR3 is 14 residues.

V is TRBV19 and J is TRBJ2-5, with D possibly TRBD1 on 5 matching bases. Trimming cost V 3 bases and J 5 bases, with 10 bases left between them. Germline loops: CDR1 LNHDA, CDR2 SQIVND (reference sequence). The CDR3 loop spans 13 amino acids. The CDR3 DNA reads TGTGCCAGTAGTATCCAGGGCCTGGAGACCCAGTACTTC. It specifies CASSIQGLETQYF. Full variable domain (rest looked up from reference TRBV19 and TRBJ2-5): DGGITQSPKYLFRKEGQNVTLSCEQNLNHDAMYWYRQDPGQGLRLIYYSQIVNDFQKGDIAEGYSVSREKKESFPLTVTSAQKNPTAFYLCASSIQGLETQYFGPGTRLLVL.

The J gene is TRBJ2-5, the V gene TRBV25-1; 7 nucleotides agree with TRBD2. Germline-derived CDR1 and CDR2 are MGHDK and SYGVNS. The CDR3 loop spans 15 amino acids. Losses at the gene ends were 5 bases for V and 0 bases for J; bases not matched to a gene: 6. CDR3 amino acids: CASSPPGGYQETQYF. The CDR3 DNA follows: TGTGCCAGCAGTCCCCCCGGGGGGTACCAAGAGACCCAGTACTTC.

Regarding this clone: Other DNA sequences in the sample encode the same CDR3. V is TRBV18 and J is TRBJ1-2; 12 nucleotides match TRBD1. The CDR3 loop spans 15 amino acids. Germline CDR1 and CDR2: KGHSH and LQKENI. V lost 3 bases to trimming and J lost 2 bases; unmatched junction nucleotides: 1. The CDR3 nucleotides are TGTGCCAGCTCACCGGGACAGGGGGCGAACTATGGCTACACCTTC. Amino acids: CASSPGQGANYGYTF.

This chain links TRBV7-9 with TRBJ1-6, with 10 nucleotides matching TRBD1. The V gene's germline CDR1 is SEHNR and CDR2 FQNEAQ (reference sequence). The V segment lost 4 bases and the J segment 7 bases; nucleotides outside the gene matches: 7. This CDR3 comprises 16 residues. The CDR3 region has the DNA TGTGCCAGCAGCTACAACCGGGACAGGGGCAATTCACCCCTCCACTTT. This gives the protein CASSYNRDRGNSPLHF.

J is TRBJ1-5 and V is TRBV28, with 8 bases identical to TRBD1. With 5 bases clipped from V and 7 bases from J, the junction kept 10 bases outside the gene matches. CDR1 is MDHEN, CDR2 SYDVKM, per germline. The CDR3 runs to 15 residues. The CDR3 spells CASSGQGVNHQPQHF. In DNA form, the CDR3 reads TGTGCCAGCAGTGGACAGGGCGTAAACCACCAGCCCCAGCATTTT.

This chain joins TRBV28 and TRBJ2-3; 7 bases are a match to TRBD2. V gave up 6 bases and J gave up 2 bases; unmatched junction bases: 8. The CDR3 consists of 15 residues. Looked up from germline, CDR1 is MDHEN and CDR2 is SYDVKM. CDR3 DNA sequence: TGTGCCAGCAGAACGGGACTACAATACACAGATACGCAGTATTTT. Translated: CASRTGLQYTDTQYF.

This clone occurred once. V usage is TRBV2 and J usage is TRBJ2-5; unclear D gene. CDR3 length equals 11 residues. The V end lost 6 bases, the J end lost 5 bases, and 7 bases lay between the germline ends. CDR1 and CDR2 from the germline V gene are SNHLY and FYNNEI. The CDR3 nucleotides read TGTGCCAGCAGGTTGGGCGAGACCCAGTACTTC. It specifies CASRLGETQYF. The full variable domain, rest sourced from reference TRBV2 and TRBJ2-5, is EPEVTQTPSHQVTQMGQEVILRCVPISNHLYFYWYRQILGQKVEFLVSFYNNEISEKSEIFDDQFSVERPDGSNFTLKIRSTKLEDSAMYFCASRLGETQYFGPGTRLLVL.

This clone has only one observation. The V and J genes are TRBV7-9 and TRBJ2-1, with D tentatively TRBD1 (6 bases). Germline V CDR1 and CDR2: SEHNR, FQNEAQ (reference sequence). There are 11 residues in the CDR3. The ends were cut back, 6 bases at V and 8 bases at J, with 8 bases in the middle. CDR3 in amino acids: CASRGGDEQFF. The CDR3 DNA is TGTGCCAGCAGAGGGGGAGATGAGCAGTTCTTC.

The V and J genes are TRBV28 and TRBJ2-7, with 13 nucleotides matching TRBD2. The V and J ends lost 6 bases and 3 bases, in that order; junction bases with no gene match: 8. The germline V gene encodes CDR1 MDHEN and CDR2 SYDVKM. CDR3 length: 16 amino acids. The CDR3 DNA is TGTGCCAGCAGCCGAACTAGCGGGGGGGCGTACTACGAGCAGTACTTC. Translation: CASSRTSGGAYYEQYF.

The chain employs TRBV28 and TRBJ2-2; TRBD1 matches 7 bases. CDR3 length: 14 residues. Germline V CDR1 and CDR2: MDHEN, SYDVKM. Trimming at V came to 8 bases and at J to 1 base, leaving 4 bases not matched to a gene. The DNA of the CDR3 is TGTGCCAGCTCCGGGACAGTGAACACCGGGGAGCTGTTTTTT. This encodes CASSGTVNTGELFF.

The chain combines TRBV27 with TRBJ2-2; the match to TRBD2 covers 9 bases. The CDR3 consists of 17 residues. The V and J ends lost 6 bases and 4 bases, in that order; junction bases with no gene match: 12. Looked up from germline, CDR1 is MNHEY and CDR2 is SMNVEV (reference sequence). CDR3 sequence reads: CASRRVAGGPVTGELFF. CDR3 DNA: TGTGCCAGCAGGAGAGTGGCGGGAGGGCCGGTCACCGGGGAGCTGTTTTTT.

The chain is built from TRBV30 and TRBJ2-7; D is possibly TRBD2 (5 bases). The CDR3 has 12 residues. CDR1 is GTSNPN, CDR2 SVGIG, per germline (reference sequence). V was shortened by 3 bases and J by 2 bases, with 8 bases between the two germline ends. CDR3 protein: CAWSRGAYEQYF. The CDR3 DNA sequence: TGTGCCTGGAGCCGGGGTGCCTACGAGCAGTACTTC.